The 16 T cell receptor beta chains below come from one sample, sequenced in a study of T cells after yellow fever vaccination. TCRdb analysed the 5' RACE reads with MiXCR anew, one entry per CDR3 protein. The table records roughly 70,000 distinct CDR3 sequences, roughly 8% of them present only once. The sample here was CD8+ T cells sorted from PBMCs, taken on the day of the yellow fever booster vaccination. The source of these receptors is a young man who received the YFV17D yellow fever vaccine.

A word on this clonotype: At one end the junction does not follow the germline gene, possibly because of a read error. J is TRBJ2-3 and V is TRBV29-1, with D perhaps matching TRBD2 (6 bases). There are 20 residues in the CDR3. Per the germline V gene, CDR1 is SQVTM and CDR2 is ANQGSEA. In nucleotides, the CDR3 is TGCAGCGTGGAAGGCCTAGTACTGGAGTCAACTGGCGGGGAGCCAGATACGCAGTATTTT. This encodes CSVEGLVLESTGGEPDTQYF.

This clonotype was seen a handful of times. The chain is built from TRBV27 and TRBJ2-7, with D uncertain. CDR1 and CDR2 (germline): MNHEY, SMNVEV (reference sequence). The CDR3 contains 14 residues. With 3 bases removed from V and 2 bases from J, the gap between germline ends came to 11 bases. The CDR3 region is CASSLRTPPYEQYF. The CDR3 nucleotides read TGTGCCAGCAGTTTGAGGACGCCTCCCTACGAGCAGTACTTC.

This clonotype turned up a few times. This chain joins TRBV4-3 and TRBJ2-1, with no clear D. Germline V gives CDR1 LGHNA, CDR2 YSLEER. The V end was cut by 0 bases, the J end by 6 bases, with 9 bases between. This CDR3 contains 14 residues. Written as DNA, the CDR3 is TGCGCCAGCAGCCAAGACTACGGCCCCAATGAGCAGTTCTTC. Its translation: CASSQDYGPNEQFF.

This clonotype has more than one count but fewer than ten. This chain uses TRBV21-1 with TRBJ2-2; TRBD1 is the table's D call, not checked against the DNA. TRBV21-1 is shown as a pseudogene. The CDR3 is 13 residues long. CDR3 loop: CASSRGPRGSLFF. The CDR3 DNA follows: TGTGCCAGCAGCAGGGGACCCAGGGGATCGCTGTTTTTT.

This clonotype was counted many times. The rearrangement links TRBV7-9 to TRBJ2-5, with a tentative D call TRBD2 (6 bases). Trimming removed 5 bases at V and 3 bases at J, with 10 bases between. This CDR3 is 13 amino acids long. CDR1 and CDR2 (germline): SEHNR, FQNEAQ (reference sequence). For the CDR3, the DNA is TGTGCCAGCAGCCTTAGCGGAGAAGAGACCCAGTACTTC. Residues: CASSLSGEETQYF.

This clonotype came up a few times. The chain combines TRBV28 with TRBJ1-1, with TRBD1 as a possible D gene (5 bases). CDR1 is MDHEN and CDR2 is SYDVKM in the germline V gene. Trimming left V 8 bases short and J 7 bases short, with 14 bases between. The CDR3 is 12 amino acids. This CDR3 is CASFGQPYEAFF. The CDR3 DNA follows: TGTGCCAGCTTCGGACAACCCTATGAAGCTTTCTTT.

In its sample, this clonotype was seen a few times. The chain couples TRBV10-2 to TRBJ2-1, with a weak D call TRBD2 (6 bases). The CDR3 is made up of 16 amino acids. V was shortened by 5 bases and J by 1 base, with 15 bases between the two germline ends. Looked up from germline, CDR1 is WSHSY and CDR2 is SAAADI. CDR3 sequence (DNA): TGCGCCAGCAGTCTATTTAGCGGTGCTTCCTACAATGAGCAGTTCTTC. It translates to CASSLFSGASYNEQFF.

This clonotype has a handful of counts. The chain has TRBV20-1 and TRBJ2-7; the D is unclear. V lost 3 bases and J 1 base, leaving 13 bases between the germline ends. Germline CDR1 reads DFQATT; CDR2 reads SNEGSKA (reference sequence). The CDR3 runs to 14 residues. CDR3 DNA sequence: TGCAGTGCTAGCCCTACCGTAGGATCCTACGAGCAGTACTTC. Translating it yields CSASPTVGSYEQYF.

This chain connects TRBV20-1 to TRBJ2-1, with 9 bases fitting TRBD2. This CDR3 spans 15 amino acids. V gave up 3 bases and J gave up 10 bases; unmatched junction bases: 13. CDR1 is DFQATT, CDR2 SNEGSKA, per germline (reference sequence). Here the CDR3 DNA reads TGCAGTGCTAGGGGGCTGGCTAGCGGGATCTTCGAGCAGTTCTTC. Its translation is CSARGLASGIFEQFF.

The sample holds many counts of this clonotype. Here the CDR3 reads CASSSGFGGNEQFF. The DNA for the CDR3 is TGTGCCAGCAGCAGCGGTTTCGGCGGGAATGAGCAGTTCTTC. The V gene is TRBV7-2, the J gene TRBJ2-1; a weak D match, TRBD2 (5 bases). The CDR3 totals 14 residues. Germline V gene data show CDR1 as SGHTA and CDR2 as FQGNSA. Trimming cost V 5 bases and J 7 bases, with 15 bases left between them.

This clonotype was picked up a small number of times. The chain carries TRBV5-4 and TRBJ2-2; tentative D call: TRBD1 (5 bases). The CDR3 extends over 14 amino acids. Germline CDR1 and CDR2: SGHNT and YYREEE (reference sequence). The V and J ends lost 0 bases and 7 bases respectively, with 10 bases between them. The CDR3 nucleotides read TGTGCCAGCAGCTTGGCCGCGCAGGGCGGGGAGCTGTTTTTT. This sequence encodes CASSLAAQGGELFF.

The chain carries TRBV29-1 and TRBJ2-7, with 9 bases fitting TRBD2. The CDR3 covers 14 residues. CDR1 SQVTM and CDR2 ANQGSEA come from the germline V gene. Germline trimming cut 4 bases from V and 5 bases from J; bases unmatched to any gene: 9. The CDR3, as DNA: TGCAGCGTTGTTCGAGCGGGAGGAGCCCACGAGCAGTACTTC. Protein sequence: CSVVRAGGAHEQYF.

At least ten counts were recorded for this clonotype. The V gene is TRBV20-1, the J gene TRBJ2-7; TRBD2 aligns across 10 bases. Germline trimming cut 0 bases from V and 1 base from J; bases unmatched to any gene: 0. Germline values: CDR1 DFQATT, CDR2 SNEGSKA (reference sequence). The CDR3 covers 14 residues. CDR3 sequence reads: CSAREGLASYEQYF. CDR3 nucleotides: TGCAGTGCTAGAGAGGGACTAGCGTCCTACGAGCAGTACTTC.

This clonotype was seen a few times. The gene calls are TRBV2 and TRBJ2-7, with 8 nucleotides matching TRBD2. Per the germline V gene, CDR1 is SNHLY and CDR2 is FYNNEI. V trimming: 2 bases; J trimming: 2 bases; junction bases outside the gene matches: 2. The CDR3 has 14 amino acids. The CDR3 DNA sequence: TGTGCCAGCAGTGAACAAGCGGGAGCCTACGAGCAGTACTTC. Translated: CASSEQAGAYEQYF.

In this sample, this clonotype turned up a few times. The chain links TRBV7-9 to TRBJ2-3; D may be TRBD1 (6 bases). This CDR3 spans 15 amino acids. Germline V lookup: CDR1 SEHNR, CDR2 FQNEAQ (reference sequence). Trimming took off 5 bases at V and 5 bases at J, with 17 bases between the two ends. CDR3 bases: TGTGCCAGCAGCGATCCACAGGGTGGCCTAGATACGCAGTATTTT. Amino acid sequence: CASSDPQGGLDTQYF.

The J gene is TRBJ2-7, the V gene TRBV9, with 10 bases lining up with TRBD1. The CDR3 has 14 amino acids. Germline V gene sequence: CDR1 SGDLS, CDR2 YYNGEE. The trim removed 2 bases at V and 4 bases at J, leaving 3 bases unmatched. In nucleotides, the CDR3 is TGTGCCAGCAGCGTGGGGACAGGGGTTTACGAGCAGTACTTC. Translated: CASSVGTGVYEQYF. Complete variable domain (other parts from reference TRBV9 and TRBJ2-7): DSGVTQTPKHLITATGQRVTLRCSPRSGDLSVYWYQQSLDQGLQFLIQYYNGEERAKGNILERFSAQQFPDLHSELNLSSLELGDSALYFCASSVGTGVYEQYFGPGTRLTVT.